This T cell receptor beta chain was sequenced during a study of blood T cell repertoires in COVID-19. About the study: From the United States, Italy and Spain came samples of acute and convalescent COVID-19.

Germline CDR1 SGHTA, CDR2 FQGNSA. V lost 1 base and J lost 2; bases outside the gene matches: 6. There are 18 residues in the CDR3. Assay used: immunoSEQ multiplex PCR; TCRdb lists only in-frame clones, some missing. The sample shows 80,000 to 100,000 clones, around 78% of them seen only once. The receptor comes from a human donor in a cohort sampled during active COVID-19. The V gene is TRBV7-2, the J gene TRBJ2-3; 13 bases match TRBD2. Sequencing used peripheral blood. The CDR3 coding sequence is TGTGCCAGCAGCTTAGTGCCGACTAGCGGGAGGAACACAGATACGCAGTATTTT. It translates to CASSLVPTSGRNTDTQYF.